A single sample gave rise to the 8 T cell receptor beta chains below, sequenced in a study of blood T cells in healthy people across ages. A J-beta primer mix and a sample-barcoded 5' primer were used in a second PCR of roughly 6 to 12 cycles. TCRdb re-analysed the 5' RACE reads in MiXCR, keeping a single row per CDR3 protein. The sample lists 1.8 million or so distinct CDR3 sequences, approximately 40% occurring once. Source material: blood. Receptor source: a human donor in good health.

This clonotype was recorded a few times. As DNA, the CDR3 is TGTGCCAGCAGTAACTGGGACAGCCAAGAGACCCAGTACTTC. Translated, it gives CASSNWDSQETQYF. The rearrangement joins TRBV12-3 or TRBV12-4 to TRBJ2-5, with 7 nucleotides matching TRBD1. Unmatched junction bases numbered 4, after V lost 5 bases and J lost 1 base. The CDR3 consists of 14 residues.

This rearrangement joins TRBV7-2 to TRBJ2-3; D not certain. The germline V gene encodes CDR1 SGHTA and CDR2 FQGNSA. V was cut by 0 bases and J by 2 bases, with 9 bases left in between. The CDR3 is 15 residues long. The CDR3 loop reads CASSLASDLTDTQYF. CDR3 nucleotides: TGTGCCAGCAGCTTAGCGAGTGACCTCACAGATACGCAGTATTTT.

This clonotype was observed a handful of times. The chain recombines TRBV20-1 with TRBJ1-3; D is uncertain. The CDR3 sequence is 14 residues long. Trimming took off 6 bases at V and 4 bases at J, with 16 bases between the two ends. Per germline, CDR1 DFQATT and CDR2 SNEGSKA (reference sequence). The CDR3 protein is CSAVDAAKGNTIYF. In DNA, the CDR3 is TGCAGTGCCGTGGACGCGGCCAAAGGAAACACCATATATTTT.

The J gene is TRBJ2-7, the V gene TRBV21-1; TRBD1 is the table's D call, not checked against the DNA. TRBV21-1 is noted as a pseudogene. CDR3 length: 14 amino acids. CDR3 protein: CATLRGRGLYEQYF. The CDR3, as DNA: TGTGCCACCCTAAGGGGCAGGGGACTCTACGAGCAGTACTTC.

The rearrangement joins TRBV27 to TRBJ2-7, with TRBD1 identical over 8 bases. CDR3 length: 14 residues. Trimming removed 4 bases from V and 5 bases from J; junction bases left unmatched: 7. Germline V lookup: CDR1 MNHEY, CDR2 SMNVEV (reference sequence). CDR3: CASSYQGARNEQYF. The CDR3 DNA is TGTGCCAGCAGTTATCAGGGGGCAAGGAACGAGCAGTACTTC.

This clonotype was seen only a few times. CDR3 amino acids: CSARRIQGAGDTQYF. The CDR3, as DNA: TGCAGTGCTAGGCGCATACAGGGGGCGGGAGATACGCAGTATTTT. This chain connects TRBV20-1 to TRBJ2-3; the match to TRBD1 covers 9 bases. The germline V gene has CDR1 DFQATT and CDR2 SNEGSKA (reference sequence). Trimming took 3 bases from V and 5 from J; bases not matched to a gene: 9. This CDR3 has 15 amino acids.

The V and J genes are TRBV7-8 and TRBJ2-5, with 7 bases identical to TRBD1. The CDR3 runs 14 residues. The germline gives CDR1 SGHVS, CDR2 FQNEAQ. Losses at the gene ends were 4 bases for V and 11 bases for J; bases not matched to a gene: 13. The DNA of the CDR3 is TGTGCCAGCAGCTCCGGGACAGTGGTAGGGGAGCAGTACTTC. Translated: CASSSGTVVGEQYF.

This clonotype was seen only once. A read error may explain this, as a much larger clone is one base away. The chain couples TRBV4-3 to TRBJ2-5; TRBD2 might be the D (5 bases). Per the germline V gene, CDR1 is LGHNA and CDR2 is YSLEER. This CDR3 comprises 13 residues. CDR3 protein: CAGSQFDFGEQYF. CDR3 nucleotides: TGCGCCGGCAGCCAGTTTGACTTTGGGGAGCAGTACTTC.